One sample yielded the 16 T cell receptor beta chains listed below, sequenced in a study of cytomegalovirus exposure and HLA in healthy donors. Vbeta (60) and Jbeta (13) primers were used in the PCR. The data were produced by immunoSEQ multiplex PCR, yet TCRdb's version contains in-frame clones alone and is incomplete. This table holds roughly 160,000 clones, approximately 77% found once. Sequencing was performed on PBMCs. These receptors came from a man aged 25 to 40 in good health and CMV-seropositive.

The J gene is TRBJ1-6, the V gene TRBV18, with 7 bases aligning to TRBD1. V lost 6 bases to trimming and J lost 0 bases; unmatched junction nucleotides: 14. CDR3 size: 19 residues. Germline loops: CDR1 KGHSH, CDR2 LQKENI. As DNA, the CDR3 is TGTGCCAGCTCGCTCGACGGGACAGCAGGGAGCTCCTATAATTCACCCCTCCACTTT. Its protein product is CASSLDGTAGSSYNSPLHF.

J is TRBJ2-2 and V is TRBV7-6; 14 positions agree with TRBD2. The CDR3 consists of 19 residues. Germline CDR1 SGHVS, CDR2 FNYEAQ. Trimming cost V 1 base and J 3 bases; bases outside gene matches: 7. In nucleotides, the CDR3 is TGTGCCAGCAGCTTAGAGTCGGGACTAGCGGGGGTTTACACCGGGGAGCTGTTTTTT. Protein: CASSLESGLAGVYTGELFF.

The chain couples TRBV28 to TRBJ1-5; D gene ambiguous. V was clipped by 6 bases and J by 7 bases, with 13 bases between them. The CDR3 extends over 13 amino acids. CDR1 MDHEN and CDR2 SYDVKM come from the germline V gene. Written as DNA, the CDR3 is TGTGCCAGCAGCCTCGAGGTTAGACAGCCCCAGCATTTT. Its translation is CASSLEVRQPQHF. Based on the CDR3 plus reference TRBV28 and TRBJ1-5, the full variable domain is DVKVTQSSRYLVKRTGEKVFLECVQDMDHENMFWYRQDPGLGLRLIYFSYDVKMKEKGDIPEGYSVSREKKERFSLILESASTNQTSMYLCASSLEVRQPQHFGDGTRLSIL.

Here the CDR3 reads CASSFTEAGGLGWPFYEQYF. The CDR3 DNA follows: TGTGCCAGCAGTTTTACAGAAGCGGGGGGGCTCGGCTGGCCCTTCTACGAGCAGTACTTC. V is TRBV28 and J is TRBJ2-7, with TRBD2 matching 10 bases. With 3 bases clipped from V and 3 bases from J, the junction kept 20 bases outside the gene matches. The CDR3 contains 20 residues. Per germline, CDR1 MDHEN and CDR2 SYDVKM.

This rearrangement joins TRBV10-3 to TRBJ2-1; possible D gene TRBD1, 5 bases. Trimming left V 7 bases short and J 4 bases short, with 17 bases between. The CDR3 sequence is 15 residues long. Germline V gene lookup returns CDR1 ENHRY and CDR2 SYGVKD. The CDR3 bases are TGTGCCATCAACCGCGTCAGGGATGATTACAATGAGCAGTTCTTC. Translated, it gives CAINRVRDDYNEQFF.

V gene TRBV28 combines with J gene TRBJ2-5; TRBD1 is a possible D gene (5 bases). The CDR3 runs to 14 residues. The V gene's germline CDR1 is MDHEN and CDR2 SYDVKM. The V end was cut by 2 bases, the J end by 5 bases, with 12 bases between. The CDR3 DNA reads as TGTGCCAGCAGTTTAGGGGCAAATCGGGAGACCCAGTACTTC. Protein sequence: CASSLGANRETQYF.

The V gene is TRBV11-1, the J gene TRBJ2-1; D is unresolved. The germline V gene encodes CDR1 SGHAT and CDR2 FQDESV (reference sequence). Between the trimmed V and J ends, which lost 6 bases and 8 bases, there was a span of 8 bases. The CDR3 length is 11 residues. This CDR3 is CASSSVDEQFF. Here the CDR3 DNA reads TGTGCCAGCAGTTCGGTCGATGAGCAGTTCTTC.

The V gene is TRBV9, the J gene TRBJ2-7; 10 bases are a match to TRBD1. CDR1 is SGDLS, CDR2 YYNGEE, per germline. V gave up 3 bases and J gave up 1 base; unmatched junction bases: 4. This CDR3 has 15 amino acids. DNA for the CDR3: TGTGCCAGCAGCGGGGGACAGGGGATATCCTACGAGCAGTACTTC. Translation gives CASSGGQGISYEQYF.

This clone turned up a few times. This sequence joins TRBV5-5 and TRBJ2-3; TRBD2 agrees at 15 bases. Germline CDR1 reads SGHKS; CDR2 reads YYEKEE (reference sequence). V lost 4 bases and J lost 4; bases outside the gene matches: 10. The CDR3 totals 18 residues. Written as DNA, the CDR3 is TGTGCCAGCAGCCCCGGGACTAGCGGGGGGCTGGGGGCAGATACGCAGTATTTT. Amino acids: CASSPGTSGGLGADTQYF.

This chain uses TRBV5-6 with TRBJ2-2; 12 bases line up with TRBD2. V shed 4 bases and J 3 bases; nucleotides not matched to a gene: 4. Germline V gene lookup returns CDR1 SGHDT and CDR2 YYEEEE. This CDR3 region has 16 residues. The CDR3 protein is CASSGWTSGDTGELFF. CDR3 nucleotide sequence: TGTGCCAGCAGCGGATGGACTAGCGGGGACACCGGGGAGCTGTTTTTT.

V is TRBV30 and J is TRBJ1-5; TRBD1 matches at 7 bases. This CDR3 has 17 residues. The germline V gene encodes CDR1 GTSNPN and CDR2 SVGIG (reference sequence). Trimming cost V 1 base and J 3 bases; bases outside gene matches: 12. The CDR3 sequence is CAWSARGQPKLNQPQHF. The CDR3 nucleotides read TGTGCCTGGAGTGCAAGGGGACAGCCCAAACTCAATCAGCCCCAGCATTTT. Full variable domain (remainder filled in from reference TRBV30 and TRBJ1-5): SQTIHQWPATLVQPVGSPLSLECTVEGTSNPNLYWYRQAAGRGLQLLFYSVGIGQISSEVPQNLSASRPQDRQFILSSKKLLLSDSGFYLCAWSARGQPKLNQPQHFGDGTRLSIL.

V gene TRBV15 combines with J gene TRBJ2-2; D remains unclear. CDR1 LNHNV and CDR2 YYDKDF come from the germline V gene (reference sequence). Deletions cut 3 bases from V and 5 bases from J, with 7 bases between. The CDR3 contains 13 residues. The CDR3 sequence: CATSSYVTGELFF. The DNA for the CDR3 is TGTGCCACCAGCAGCTATGTAACCGGGGAGCTGTTTTTT.

The chain couples TRBV30 to TRBJ2-3, with 7 bases aligning to TRBD2. J lost 4 bases, V lost 3 bases, and 4 bases had no gene match. Per germline, CDR1 GTSNPN and CDR2 SVGIG (reference sequence). CDR3 length: 13 residues. The CDR3 coding sequence is TGTGCCTGGAGGGTGGGGGGGGCAGATACGCAGTATTTT. Amino acids: CAWRVGGADTQYF.

V usage is TRBV28 and J usage is TRBJ2-1, with a weak D call TRBD2 (6 bases). Per the germline V gene, CDR1 is MDHEN and CDR2 is SYDVKM. There are 16 residues in the CDR3. V was trimmed by 2 bases and J by 3 bases, leaving 14 bases between them. The CDR3 DNA sequence: TGTGCCAGCAGTTTAGGGGACTCGCTGCGCTACAATGAGCAGTTCTTC. Translated, it gives CASSLGDSLRYNEQFF. Full variable domain (remainder filled in from reference TRBV28 and TRBJ2-1): DVKVTQSSRYLVKRTGEKVFLECVQDMDHENMFWYRQDPGLGLRLIYFSYDVKMKEKGDIPEGYSVSREKKERFSLILESASTNQTSMYLCASSLGDSLRYNEQFFGPGTRLTVL.

The V call is TRBV6-5, the J call TRBJ2-5; TRBD1 agrees at 8 bases. The V segment lost 5 bases and the J segment 3 bases; nucleotides outside the gene matches: 5. The CDR3 spans 14 residues. CDR1 and CDR2 (germline): MNHEY, SVGAGI. For the CDR3, the DNA is TGTGCCAGCAGTCAAGAGGACAGGGAAGAGACCCAGTACTTC. Encoded protein: CASSQEDREETQYF.

The rearrangement links TRBV27 to TRBJ2-7, with 7 bases matching TRBD1. Germline-derived CDR1 and CDR2 are MNHEY and SMNVEV (reference sequence). V lost 10 bases, J lost 4 bases, and 4 bases stayed unmatched. The CDR3 contains 11 residues. The CDR3 bases are TGTGCCACCTCACAGGGGTACGAGCAGTACTTC. Its protein is CATSQGYEQYF.